This T cell receptor (beta chain) comes out of a study of blood T cell repertoires in COVID-19. Study details: COVID-19 samples collected from the United States, Italy and Spain covered acute and convalescent phases. PBMCs, B-cell-depleted T cells, or T cells were the source of the cDNA or gDNA that made up the material.

This clone was recorded only once. In germline, CDR1 is SGHTS, CDR2 YDEGEE. The CDR3 is 16 amino acids. Trimming removed 4 bases at V and 2 bases at J, with 17 bases between. In the original processing: Nucleated cell counts were estimated from reference gene primer amplification. Sequenced by immunoSEQ multiplex PCR; TCRdb stores in-frame clones only, minus some. V and J calls and clone size are as listed in that table; D and trimming were resolved from the DNA. The sample records approximately 150,000 clones, around 85% being singletons. Sequencing was performed on peripheral blood. J is TRBJ2-3 and V is TRBV5-8; D possibly corresponds to TRBD2 (6 bases). The sequence was collected from a woman older than 75 with acute or convalescent COVID-19. The CDR3, as DNA: TGTGCCAGCAGCCCCGGCGGCGGGGTTTCCACAGATACGCAGTATTTT. As protein: CASSPGGGVSTDTQYF.